The 24 T cell receptor beta chains below all came from one sample that was sequenced in a study of blood T cell repertoires in COVID-19. The table came from immunoSEQ multiplex PCR; TCRdb's copy has only in-frame clones and leaves some out. This table holds about 75,000 clones, almost 90% found once. Sample: peripheral blood. The source is a human donor in a cohort sampled during active COVID-19.

The chain combines TRBV18 with TRBJ1-4, with a possible D match to TRBD1 (5 bases). Trimming shortened V by 2 bases and J by 7 bases, and 8 bases separated the two germline ends. This CDR3 region has 13 residues. In germline, CDR1 is KGHSH, CDR2 LQKENI. The CDR3 DNA reads TGTGCCAGCTCACCATGGCAGGGTGAAAAACTGTTTTTT. Translated: CASSPWQGEKLFF. Complete variable domain (other parts from reference TRBV18 and TRBJ1-4): NAGVMQNPRHLVRRRGQEARLRCSPMKGHSHVYWYRQLPEEGLKFMVYLQKENIIDESGMPKERFSAEFPKEGPSILRIQQVVRGDSAAYFCASSPWQGEKLFFGSGTQLSVL.

With regard to this clone: At one of its ends the junction is not consistent with the germline gene, which may arise from a read error. This chain joins TRBV18 and TRBJ2-2; 15 nucleotides match TRBD2. The CDR3 runs 18 residues. Germline-derived CDR1 and CDR2 are KGHSH and LQKENI. The CDR3 region has the DNA TGTGCCAGCTTACTGGGACTAGCGGGAGGAAGTGGCACCGGGGAGCTGCTTTTT. It codes for CASLLGLAGGSGTGELLF. The variable domain in full, completed from reference TRBV18 and TRBJ2-2, reads NAGVMQNPRHLVRRRGQEARLRCSPMKGHSHVYWYRQLPEEGLKFMVYLQKENIIDESGMPKERFSAEFPKEGPSILRIQQVVRGDSAAYFCASLLGLAGGSGTGELLFGEGSRLTVL.

This clone showed up just a few times. The CDR3 region has the DNA TGTGCCAGCAGCTTGATGCGGGACAGGGGGCGCGCTGGGGCCAACGTCCTGACTTTC. The encoded protein is CASSLMRDRGRAGANVLTF. This chain links TRBV5-4 with TRBJ2-6; 12 positions agree with TRBD1. V shed 1 base, J shed 2 bases, and the junction held 7 bases outside the gene matches. CDR1 and CDR2 (germline): SGHNT, YYREEE (reference sequence). The CDR3 spans 19 residues. The full variable domain, its missing parts supplied by reference TRBV5-4 and TRBJ2-6, is ETGVTQSPTHLIKTRGQQVTLRCSSQSGHNTVSWYQQALGQGPQFIFQYYREEENGRGNFPPRFSGLQFPNYSSELNVNALELDDSALYLCASSLMRDRGRAGANVLTFGAGSRLTVL.

The chain recombines TRBV3-1 (or the pseudogene TRBV3-2) with TRBJ2-5; D might be TRBD2 (5 bases). Germline V gene lookup returns CDR1 LGHDT and CDR2 YNNKEL (reference sequence). V lost 10 bases, J lost 4 bases, and 10 bases lay in between. The CDR3 covers 11 residues. In DNA form, the CDR3 reads TGTGCCACTACCGGGGTAGAGACCCAGTACTTC. The encoded protein is CATTGVETQYF.

The J gene is TRBJ2-5, the V gene TRBV28; 9 bases match TRBD1. CDR3 length equals 18 residues. Germline trimming cut 4 bases from V and 4 bases from J; bases unmatched to any gene: 16. From germline, CDR1 is MDHEN and CDR2 SYDVKM. As DNA, the CDR3 is TGTGCCAGCAGTTCCGAGTGGTTTAGGGACAGGGCGGTAGAGACCCAGTACTTC. This sequence encodes CASSSEWFRDRAVETQYF. Full variable domain (rest looked up from reference TRBV28 and TRBJ2-5): DVKVTQSSRYLVKRTGEKVFLECVQDMDHENMFWYRQDPGLGLRLIYFSYDVKMKEKGDIPEGYSVSREKKERFSLILESASTNQTSMYLCASSSEWFRDRAVETQYFGPGTRLLVL.

This clone occurred once. The chain is built from TRBV9 and TRBJ2-2, with a possible D match to TRBD1 (5 bases). This CDR3 contains 15 residues. Looked up from germline, CDR1 is SGDLS and CDR2 is YYNGEE. Trimming left V 0 bases short and J 6 bases short, with 12 bases between. CDR3 sequence (DNA): TGTGCCAGCAGCGTAGGACCCAGGGCGGCCGGGGAGCTGTTTTTT. Protein product: CASSVGPRAAGELFF.

The chain employs TRBV7-8 and TRBJ2-7; the match to TRBD2 covers 8 bases. CDR1 SGHVS and CDR2 FQNEAQ come from the germline V gene. The CDR3 is 14 residues long. The ends lost 5 bases at V and 3 bases at J; junction bases unmatched: 6. This chain's CDR3 is CASSHSGARYEQYF. CDR3 bases: TGTGCCAGCAGCCATAGCGGGGCCCGCTACGAGCAGTACTTC.

The V call is TRBV2, the J call TRBJ2-7, with TRBD1 matching over 8 bases. Germline CDR1 is SNHLY and CDR2 is FYNNEI. The length of the CDR3 is 13 residues. With 7 bases clipped from V and 7 bases from J, the junction kept 9 bases outside the gene matches. CDR3 bases: TGTGCCAGCATCGAGCAGGGGGCGGGTGAGCAGTACTTC. It codes for CASIEQGAGEQYF.

The chain couples TRBV6-2 or TRBV6-3 to TRBJ2-6; tentatively, D is TRBD2 (6 bases). CDR3 length equals 17 residues. V was cut by 6 bases and J by 0 bases, with 15 bases left in between. Germline assignment: CDR1 MNHEY and CDR2 SVGEGT. CDR3 loop: CASRPWDSGSGANVLTF. CDR3 coding DNA: TGTGCCAGCAGACCTTGGGACTCAGGCTCTGGGGCCAACGTCCTGACTTTC.

The V call is TRBV2, the J call TRBJ2-7; TRBD1 matches 8 bases. J lost 7 bases, V lost 5 bases, and 4 bases had no gene match. Germline CDR1 SNHLY, CDR2 FYNNEI. The CDR3 covers 12 residues. The CDR3, as DNA: TGTGCCAGCAGTCTGACAGGGGATGAGCAGTACTTC. It is translated as CASSLTGDEQYF.

The chain uses TRBV9 and TRBJ2-5; tentatively, D is TRBD2 (5 bases). CDR1 is SGDLS and CDR2 is YYNGEE in the germline V gene. V lost 3 bases and J 2 bases, leaving 14 bases between the germline ends. CDR3 length equals 15 residues. For the CDR3, the DNA is TGTGCCAGCAGCGAGGGAGTGGTGGGGCAAGAGACCCAGTACTTC. Protein product: CASSEGVVGQETQYF.

The chain couples TRBV27 to TRBJ2-6; 9 bases align to TRBD1. The CDR3 runs to 16 residues. The J segment lost 4 bases and the V segment lost 6 bases, leaving 7 bases of the junction unmatched. Germline assignment: CDR1 MNHEY and CDR2 SMNVEV (reference sequence). CDR3 sequence reads: CASRKQGAVGANVLTF. CDR3 nucleotide sequence: TGTGCCAGCAGGAAACAGGGGGCGGTAGGGGCCAACGTCCTGACTTTC.

The rearrangement links TRBV18 to TRBJ1-6; D ambiguous. Trimming pared 3 bases from V and 8 bases from J, leaving 5 bases between. The germline V gene encodes CDR1 KGHSH and CDR2 LQKENI. This CDR3 contains 12 residues. CDR3: CASSPRDSPLHF. The CDR3 DNA sequence: TGTGCCAGCTCACCCCGGGATTCACCCCTCCACTTT.

The chain recombines TRBV6-5 with TRBJ2-1, with TRBD2 matching 7 bases. This CDR3 is built from 15 residues. Trimming at V came to 8 bases and at J to 1 base, leaving 8 bases not matched to a gene. CDR1 and CDR2 (germline): MNHEY, SVGAGI. CDR3 protein: CASDWEGGSYNEQFF. The CDR3 DNA sequence: TGTGCCAGCGATTGGGAGGGTGGGTCCTACAATGAGCAGTTCTTC.

The J gene is TRBJ1-1, the V gene TRBV13; no reliable D call. The V end lost 5 bases, the J end lost 0 bases, and 13 bases lay between the germline ends. The CDR3 is 15 amino acids. In germline, CDR1 is PRHDT, CDR2 FYEKMQ (reference sequence). The chain's CDR3 is CASSASPGVNTEAFF. CDR3 DNA: TGTGCCAGCAGCGCCTCACCGGGTGTGAACACTGAAGCTTTCTTT.

The chain couples TRBV6-5 to TRBJ2-1, with D possibly TRBD2 on 6 matching bases. The CDR3 consists of 12 residues. Trimming shortened V by 7 bases and J by 5 bases, and 9 bases separated the two germline ends. The germline CDR1 and CDR2 sequences are MNHEY and SVGAGI. The CDR3 sequence: CASIGRNNEQFF. The CDR3 region has the DNA TGTGCCAGCATCGGGAGAAACAATGAGCAGTTCTTC.

The chain links TRBV18 to TRBJ2-1; D might be TRBD1 (7 bases). This CDR3 has 14 residues. V lost 3 bases and J lost 3, with 9 bases in between. The germline gives CDR1 KGHSH, CDR2 LQKENI. The CDR3 nucleotides are TGTGCCAGCTCACCGCAGGGGGGCTACAATGAGCAGTTCTTC. It is translated as CASSPQGGYNEQFF.

J is TRBJ2-7 and V is TRBV7-9; perhaps TRBD1 as D (6 bases). The CDR3 extends over 13 amino acids. Germline assignment: CDR1 SEHNR and CDR2 FQNEAQ (reference sequence). V was pared by 7 bases and J by 1 base, with 11 bases between. The CDR3 region has the DNA TGTGCCAGCACCAAGGACAGTTCCTACGAGCAGTACTTC. Translation: CASTKDSSYEQYF.

V gene TRBV6-2 or TRBV6-3 combines with J gene TRBJ2-1; D is unclear. Trimming took 0 bases from V and 0 from J, leaving 9 bases between them. CDR1 is MNHEY, CDR2 SVGEGT, per germline. This CDR3 comprises 16 residues. The CDR3 DNA reads TGTGCCAGCAGTTACTCTGACTCCTACTCCTACAATGAGCAGTTCTTC. Translated, it gives CASSYSDSYSYNEQFF.

The rearrangement joins TRBV9 to TRBJ2-1; D unresolved. The V gene's germline CDR1 is SGDLS and CDR2 YYNGEE. Trimming pared 4 bases from V and 10 bases from J, leaving 12 bases between. The CDR3 has 12 residues. This chain's CDR3 is CASSPAPTEQFF. DNA for the CDR3: TGTGCCAGCAGCCCCGCCCCTACCGAGCAGTTCTTC.

V gene TRBV11-1 combines with J gene TRBJ1-2; D is perhaps TRBD1 (6 bases). CDR3 length: 15 amino acids. Germline assignment: CDR1 SGHAT and CDR2 FQDESV (reference sequence). The germline V and J ends were trimmed by 3 bases and 7 bases, with 18 bases remaining between them. The CDR3 DNA sequence: TGTGCCAGCAGCTTCTTAGGACAGCCCTCGACTGGCTACACCTTC. Translated, it gives CASSFLGQPSTGYTF.

This sequence joins TRBV7-8 and TRBJ1-1; 8 nucleotides line up with TRBD1. This CDR3 has 14 residues. V trimming: 5 bases; J trimming: 4 bases; junction bases outside the gene matches: 6. From germline, CDR1 is SGHVS and CDR2 FQNEAQ. CDR3 residues: CASSTRDRGTEAFF. The CDR3, as DNA: TGTGCCAGCAGCACGCGCGACAGGGGCACTGAAGCTTTCTTT.

The chain has TRBV27 and TRBJ2-7; D is unresolved. CDR1 and CDR2 from the germline V gene are MNHEY and SMNVEV (reference sequence). The CDR3 runs 14 residues. V shed 2 bases and J shed 3 bases, with 11 bases lying between them. CDR3 nucleotides: TGTGCCAGCAGTTTAGGGCAGAGATACTACGAGCAGTACTTC. Translating gives CASSLGQRYYEQYF.

This clone was seen a single time. The rearrangement joins TRBV5-5 to TRBJ1-2, with D possibly TRBD1 on 6 matching bases. The germline V gene encodes CDR1 SGHKS and CDR2 YYEKEE (reference sequence). With 6 bases removed from V and 1 base from J, the gap between germline ends came to 10 bases. The CDR3 is made up of 13 amino acids. Here the CDR3 reads CASTQGLNYGYTF. CDR3 DNA sequence: TGTGCCAGCACCCAGGGGCTTAACTATGGCTACACCTTC. The full variable domain, its missing parts supplied by reference TRBV5-5 and TRBJ1-2, is DAGVTQSPTHLIKTRGQQVTLRCSPISGHKSVSWYQQVLGQGPQFIFQYYEKEERGRGNFPDRFSARQFPNYSSELNVNALLLGDSALYLCASTQGLNYGYTFGSGTRLTVV.